This TCR beta chain was captured in a study of T-cell reconstitution after alpha-beta-depleted transplantation in children. The CDR3 consists of 16 residues. V dropped 6 bases and J dropped 1; count of bases not matched to a gene: 12. Germline loops: CDR1 DFQATT, CDR2 SNEGSKA (reference sequence). This clonotype was counted a few times. TCRbeta library construction was performed incorporating unique molecular identifiers. From the PCR reads, TCRdb called clonotypes with MiXCR, one entry per CDR3 protein. The sample records approximately 200,000 distinct CDR3 sequences, roughly 15% being singletons. The source of this sequence is a human donor who donated a stem cell graft to a child with acute lymphoblastic leukemia. This specimen consisted of PBMCs from the stem cell graft donor, obtained from the stem cell graft. The chain carries TRBV20-1 and TRBJ2-1; 7 bases are shared with TRBD2. The CDR3: CSAPPPLADSYNEQFF. The CDR3 DNA is TGCAGTGCCCCCCCACCCCTAGCGGATTCCTACAATGAGCAGTTCTTC.